Listed here is a single T cell receptor (beta chain). Its antigen is not yet known. Nothing much larger sits one base from this clone, and base qualities are not available. Each collaborating institution followed its own protocols to collect whole blood in K2EDTA tubes. For TCRbeta analysis, collaborator samples were shipped as frozen whole blood, as isolated PBMCs, or as DNA extracted from either sample type. TCRbeta CDR3 regions were amplified from genomic DNA by means of the immunoSEQ Assay, a bias-controlled multiplex PCR. As for the authors' bioinformatics: The number of nucleated cells in each sample was estimated by amplification of reference gene primers within the assay. Sequence reads were collapsed and filtered to measure the absolute abundance of every unique TCRbeta CDR3 rearrangement. Productive Simpson clonality was computed per sample as the square root of Simpson's diversity index over productive rearrangements. TCRdb's version of the immuneACCESS table is confined to in-frame rearrangements and falls short of the full clone set. An unresolved V gene accounts for under half of the shortfall where checked; the remainder is of unknown origin. The DNA gave D and trimming, while V, J and clone size come from that table. Here the sample has 150,000 to 160,000 clones; approximately 80% occur a single time. The ten largest make up roughly 8.9% of the sample.

In the germline V gene, CDR1 corresponds to SGDLS and CDR2 to YYNGEE. V and J are trimmed by 3 bases and 0 bases, and the gene matches miss 11 bases of the junction. Including the terminal cysteine and phenylalanine, the CDR3 comprises 18 residues. CDR3 DNA is the only sequence kept; it has 54 bases, read in frame from the first base. This record belongs to a study of blood T cell repertoires in COVID-19 (dated by TCRdb to about 2020). Regarding the research as a whole: Samples covering the acute and convalescent phases of COVID-19 were provided by collaborators in the United States, Italy and Spain. The prospective study material was composed of cDNA or gDNA derived from T cells, B-cell-depleted T cells, or PBMCs. Subjects who had been exposed to COVID-19, were actively infected with it, or had recovered from it provided the deeply sampled blood TCRbeta repertoires that made up the dataset. The repertoires were released in a freely available public database meant as a resource for research on the immune response to SARS-CoV-2. The samples were drawn from the first 160 participants of the ongoing ImmuneRACE study and from 1,254 subjects provided by 6 global collaborators. A de-identified subject ID, COVID-19 status, age in years and sex were almost always included in the sample metadata. Where HLA class I and class II types were available, the types were taken from metadata supplied by the sample provider, not from assay-based typing. Overall results and qualifications from the work: Clinical and demographic metadata were provided uncurated, with the amount varying by source and participant.

Recombination linked TRBV9 to TRBJ1-1; TRBD1 fits 10 bases in the junction. This TCR came from a woman in her 50s with acute or convalescent COVID-19. The source material was peripheral blood. The sequence in DNA is TGTGCCAGCAGCGCCGGACAGGGGGGTCACTTCATGAACACTGAAGCTTTCTTT. This encodes CASSAGQGGHFMNTEAFF. The CDR3 plus the reference TRBV9 and TRBJ1-1 genes for the other parts give the full variable domain: DSGVTQTPKHLITATGQRVTLRCSPRSGDLSVYWYQQSLDQGLQFLIQYYNGEERAKGNILERFSAQQFPDLHSELNLSSLELGDSALYFCASSAGQGGHFMNTEAFFGQGTRLTVV.